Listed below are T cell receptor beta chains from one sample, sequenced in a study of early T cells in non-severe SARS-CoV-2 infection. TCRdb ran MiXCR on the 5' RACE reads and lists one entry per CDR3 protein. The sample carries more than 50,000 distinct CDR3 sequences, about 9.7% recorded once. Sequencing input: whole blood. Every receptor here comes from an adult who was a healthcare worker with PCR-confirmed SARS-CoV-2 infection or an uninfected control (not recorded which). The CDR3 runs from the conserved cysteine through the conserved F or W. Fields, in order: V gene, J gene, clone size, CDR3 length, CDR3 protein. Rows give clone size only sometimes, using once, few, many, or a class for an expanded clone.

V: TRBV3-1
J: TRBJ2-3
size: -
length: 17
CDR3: CASSQGQGVKSTDTQYF

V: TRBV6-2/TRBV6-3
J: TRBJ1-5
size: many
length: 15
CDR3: CASSYSGGGNQPQHF

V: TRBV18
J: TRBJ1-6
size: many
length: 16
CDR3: CASSSKRQGHNSPLHF

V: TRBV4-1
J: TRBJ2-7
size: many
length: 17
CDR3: CASSQDQGTGNNYEQYF

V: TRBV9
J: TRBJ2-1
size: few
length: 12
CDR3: CASSVGVQEQFF

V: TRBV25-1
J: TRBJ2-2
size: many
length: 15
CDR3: CASSARLANDGELFF

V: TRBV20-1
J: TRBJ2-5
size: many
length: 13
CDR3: CSAESPAQETQYF

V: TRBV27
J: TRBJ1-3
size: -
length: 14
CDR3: CASRRTYSGNTIYF

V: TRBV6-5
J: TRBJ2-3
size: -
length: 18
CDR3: CASSYSSGIHSSTDTQYF

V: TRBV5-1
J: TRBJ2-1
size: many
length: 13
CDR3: CASSLNPDNEQFF

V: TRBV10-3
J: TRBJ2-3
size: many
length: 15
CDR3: CAISEGEPERDTQYF

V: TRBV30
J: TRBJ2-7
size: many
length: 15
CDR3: CAWSVGSGSNYEQYF

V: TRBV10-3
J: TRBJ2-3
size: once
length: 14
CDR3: CATGGGPGADTQYF

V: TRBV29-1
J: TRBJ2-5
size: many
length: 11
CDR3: CSVRQQETQYF

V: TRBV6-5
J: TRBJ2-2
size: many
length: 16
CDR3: CASSYLRGASTGELFF

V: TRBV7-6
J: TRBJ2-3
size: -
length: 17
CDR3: CASSRLHRTISTDTQYF

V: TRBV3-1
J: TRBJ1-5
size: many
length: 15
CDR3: CASSQTTGPNQPQHF

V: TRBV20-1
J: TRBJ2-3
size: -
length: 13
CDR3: CSAVAGGPDTQYF

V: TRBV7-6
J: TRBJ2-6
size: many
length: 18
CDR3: CASSLGGRPTSGANVLTF

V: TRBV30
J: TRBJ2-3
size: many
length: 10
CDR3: CAWSEGRQYF

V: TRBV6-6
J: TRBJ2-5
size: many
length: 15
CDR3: CASSAGVAGGETQYF

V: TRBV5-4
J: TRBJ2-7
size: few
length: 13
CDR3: CASGLAGGYEQYF

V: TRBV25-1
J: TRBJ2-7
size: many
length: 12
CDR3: CASSRGIYEQYF

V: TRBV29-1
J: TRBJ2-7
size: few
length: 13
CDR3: CSVLPRGLSEQYF

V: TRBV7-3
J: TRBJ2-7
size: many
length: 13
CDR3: CASSSQKSYEQYF

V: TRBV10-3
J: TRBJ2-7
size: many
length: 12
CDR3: CAISSGDYEQYF

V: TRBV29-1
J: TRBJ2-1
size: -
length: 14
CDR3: CSVIGTSVHNEQFF

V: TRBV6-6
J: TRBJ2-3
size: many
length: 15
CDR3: CASTQGGASTDTQYF

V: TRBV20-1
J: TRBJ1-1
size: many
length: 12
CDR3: CSARTGDTEAFF

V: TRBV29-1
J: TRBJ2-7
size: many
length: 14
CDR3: CSGTVGDISYEQYF

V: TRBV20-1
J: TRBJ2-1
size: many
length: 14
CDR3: CSARIPGLYNEQFF

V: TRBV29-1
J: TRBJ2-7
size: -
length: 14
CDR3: CSVSGTAASYEQYF

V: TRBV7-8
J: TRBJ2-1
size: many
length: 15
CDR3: CASSFGQTPGNEQFF

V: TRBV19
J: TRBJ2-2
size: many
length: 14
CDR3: CASSGGRNTGELFF

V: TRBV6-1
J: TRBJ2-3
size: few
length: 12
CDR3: CASLSDFTTQYF

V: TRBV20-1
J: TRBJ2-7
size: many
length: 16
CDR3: CSARDSGTGGSYEQYF

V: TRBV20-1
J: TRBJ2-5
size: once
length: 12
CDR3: CSARGLAETQYF

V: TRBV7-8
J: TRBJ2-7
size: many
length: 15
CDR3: CASSLGYEGNYEQYF

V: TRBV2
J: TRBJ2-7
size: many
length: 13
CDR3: CASIRQNSYEQYF

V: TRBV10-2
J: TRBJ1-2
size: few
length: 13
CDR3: CASSESGGYGYTF

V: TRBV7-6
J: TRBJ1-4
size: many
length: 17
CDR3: CASSLHRGRATNEKLFF

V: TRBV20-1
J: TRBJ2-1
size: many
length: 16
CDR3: CSAYPLTLSSYNEQFF

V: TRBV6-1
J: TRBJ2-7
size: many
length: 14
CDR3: CASSEAWPEGEQYF

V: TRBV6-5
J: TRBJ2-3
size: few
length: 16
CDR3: CASSETGLRLTDTQYF

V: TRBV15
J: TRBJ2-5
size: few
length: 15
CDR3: CATSRAGLIQETQYF

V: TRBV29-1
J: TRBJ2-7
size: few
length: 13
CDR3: CSVVKVPLEGQYF

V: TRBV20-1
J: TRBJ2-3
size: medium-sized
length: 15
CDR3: CSAPEGGGSTDTQYF

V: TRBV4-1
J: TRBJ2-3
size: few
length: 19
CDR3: CASSQKGTSGGAREDTQYF